Included here is one TCR beta chain sequence, with context. Its antigen is currently not known. At one boundary the junction diverges from the germline segment, which might be a read error. This specimen includes other DNA sequences encoding the same CDR3. Patients with autoimmune disease history or receiving systemic immunosuppression were excluded from the trial. In every dose cohort, peripheral blood was drawn for TCR sequencing at baseline, cycle 4 day 1, and cycle 7 day 1. Samples were obtained from an open-label, multicenter, first-in-human phase I dose-escalation trial of ivuxolimab. Adults with locally advanced or metastatic melanoma, renal cell carcinoma, hepatocellular carcinoma or head and neck squamous cell carcinoma were enrolled in the trial. Before TCR sequencing, CD4+ and CD8+ T cells were separately sorted from peripheral blood. Genomic DNA was isolated from the sorted cells so that the TCRbeta CDR3 region could be sequenced. TCRbeta CDR3 regions were sequenced using the immunoSEQ Assay. TCRdb took over this immuneACCESS table, retaining in-frame rearrangements with V and J assigned. Such tables are incomplete; in checked studies, under half of the missing clones stem from an unresolved V gene, and the remainder is unexplained. Recorded for this sample are tens of thousands of clones; 84% of them occurred a single time. The ten largest clones add up to 0.95% to 1.3% of the sample.

From a lookup of the germline V gene, CDR1 and CDR2 are SGHRS and YFSETQ. The CDR3, from cysteine to phenylalanine, totals 15 residues. Only the CDR3 DNA stays, 45 bases, in frame from base 1. The data were obtained in a study of OX40 agonist ivuxolimab in advanced cancers. Broadly, across the study: Ivuxolimab, which targeted the costimulatory receptor OX40 (CD134), was an agonistic, fully human IgG2 monoclonal antibody. Intravenous ivuxolimab was administered to patients every 2 weeks at six dose levels: 0.01, 0.1, 0.3, 1.5, 3 and 10 mg/kg. Among the roughly 52 dose-escalation patients, around 20 had hepatocellular carcinoma, around 15 melanoma, 9 renal cell carcinoma and 9 head and neck cancer. In the dose-escalation cohort, about four fifths of patients were male, and the mean age was 60 years with a range of about 20 to 90. Patients were allowed to have had prior anti-PD-1, anti-PD-L1 or anti-CTLA-4 therapy, and approximately 41% of the dose-escalation patients had previously received checkpoint inhibitors. Partial responses were achieved by three dose-escalation patients, of whom one had hepatocellular carcinoma and two had cutaneous melanoma. Peripheral TCRbeta sequencing aimed to test whether ivuxolimab altered TCR sequence diversity and caused clonal T-cell expansion. The paper describes the monotherapy dose-escalation part (N of about 47 patients) of the phase I trial of ivuxolimab.

What the research found in general, with its limitations: On average, CD8+ T cells showed more expanded clones than CD4+ T cells after ivuxolimab. The antigen specificity of the clonally expanded peripheral T cells was not determined. In partial responders in the 0.1-3.0 mg/kg groups, normalized peripheral clonal expansion was found to be among the lowest, especially among CD8+ T cells. At doses of 0.1 to 3.0 mg/kg, clonal expansion of both CD4+ and CD8+ blood T cells was observed from baseline to week 6. Low levels of normalized T-cell clonal expansion were also seen in some nonresponding patients.

The starting material was CD4+ or CD8+ T cells sorted from blood, obtained in a trial of the OX40 agonist ivuxolimab. This receptor chain uses TRBV5-1 and TRBJ1-5; the junction holds 7 bases that match TRBD1. The origin of this receptor is an adult with an advanced solid tumor such as melanoma, head and neck, liver or kidney cancer. The CDR3 corresponds to CASSPTGLSNQPQHF. Read as DNA, the sequence is TGCGCCAGCAGCCCGACAGGGCTTAGCAACCAGCCCCAGCATTTT.